This T cell receptor (beta chain) is drawn from a study of HIV-infected patients and healthy controls. The germline V gene encodes CDR1 KGHSH and CDR2 LQKENI. Trimming removed 5 bases at V and 8 bases at J, with 13 bases between. The CDR3 is 13 residues long. Findings and caveats of the study: In healthy controls, MAIT alpha CDR3s were common; in HIV+ repertoires, severely depleted.

Follow-up blood was drawn about 14 weeks, roughly three months, after antiretroviral therapy began. Whole blood was used without fractionation, so all unsorted peripheral T cells were included. By proportion, this clonotype is medium-sized. The antigen remains unidentified. Reverse transcription used approximately 500 ng RNA and constant-region primers for alpha and beta. Using multiplexing indices, alpha and beta chain libraries were generated apart by chain-specific third strand synthesis. All rearrangements within a chain used one primer pair; cDNA molecules carried barcodes. MiXCR, applied by TCRdb to the 5' RACE reads, yields one record per CDR3 protein. The data contain thousands of distinct CDR3 sequences, 10% of them singletons.

The chain uses TRBV18 and TRBJ2-1, with D uncertain. The sample in question was blood, obtained during antiretroviral therapy. The TCR comes from an adult with HIV infection. CDR3 protein: CASSSGKADEQFF. The CDR3 DNA follows: TGTGCCAGCTCATCAGGAAAGGCAGATGAGCAGTTCTTC. Full variable domain (remainder filled in from reference TRBV18 and TRBJ2-1): NAGVMQNPRHLVRRRGQEARLRCSPMKGHSHVYWYRQLPEEGLKFMVYLQKENIIDESGMPKERFSAEFPKEGPSILRIQQVVRGDSAAYFCASSSGKADEQFFGPGTRLTVL.